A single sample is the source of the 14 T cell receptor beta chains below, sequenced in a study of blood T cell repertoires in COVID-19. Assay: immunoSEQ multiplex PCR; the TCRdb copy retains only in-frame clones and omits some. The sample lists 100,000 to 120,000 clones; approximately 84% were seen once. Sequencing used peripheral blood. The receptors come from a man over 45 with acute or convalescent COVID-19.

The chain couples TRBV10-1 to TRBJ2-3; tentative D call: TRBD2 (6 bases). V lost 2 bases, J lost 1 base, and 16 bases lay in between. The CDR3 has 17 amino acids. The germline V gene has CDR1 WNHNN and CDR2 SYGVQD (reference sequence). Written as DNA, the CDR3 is TGCGCCAGCAGTGAGGTCGGGAGCGGACGAGGCACAGATACGCAGTATTTT. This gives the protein CASSEVGSGRGTDTQYF.

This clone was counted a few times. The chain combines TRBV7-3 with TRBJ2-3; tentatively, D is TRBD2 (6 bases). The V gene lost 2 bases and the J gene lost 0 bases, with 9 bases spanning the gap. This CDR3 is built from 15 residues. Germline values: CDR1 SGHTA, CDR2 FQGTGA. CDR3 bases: TGTGCCAGCAGCTTACGGGACTCTAGCACAGATACGCAGTATTTT. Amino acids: CASSLRDSSTDTQYF.

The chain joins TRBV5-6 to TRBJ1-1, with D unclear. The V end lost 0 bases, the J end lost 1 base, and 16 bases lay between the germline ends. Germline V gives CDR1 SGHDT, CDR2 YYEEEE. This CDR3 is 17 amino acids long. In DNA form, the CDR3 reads TGTGCCAGCAGCTTGGTGCAGAGCGACTTGGGGAACACTGAAGCTTTCTTT. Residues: CASSLVQSDLGNTEAFF.

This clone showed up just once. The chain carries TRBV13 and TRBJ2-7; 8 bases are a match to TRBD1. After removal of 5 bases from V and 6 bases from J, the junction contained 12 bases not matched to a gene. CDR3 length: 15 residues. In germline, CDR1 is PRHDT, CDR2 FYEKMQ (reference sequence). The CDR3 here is CASSQRTGTFFEQYV. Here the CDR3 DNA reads TGTGCCAGCAGCCAGAGGACAGGGACCTTTTTCGAGCAGTACGTC.

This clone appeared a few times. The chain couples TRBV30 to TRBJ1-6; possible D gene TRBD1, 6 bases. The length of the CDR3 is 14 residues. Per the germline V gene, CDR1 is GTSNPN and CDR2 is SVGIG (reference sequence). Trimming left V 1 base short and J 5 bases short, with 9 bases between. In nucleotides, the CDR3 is TGTGCCTGGAGTGGGACAGTTAATAATTCACCCCTCCACTTT. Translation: CAWSGTVNNSPLHF.

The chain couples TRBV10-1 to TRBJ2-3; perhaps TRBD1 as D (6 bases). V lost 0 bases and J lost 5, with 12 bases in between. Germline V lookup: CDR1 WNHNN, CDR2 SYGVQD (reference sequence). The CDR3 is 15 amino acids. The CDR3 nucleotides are TGCGCCAGCAGTGAGTCGGCAGGGGTTAGAGATACGCAGTATTTT. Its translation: CASSESAGVRDTQYF.

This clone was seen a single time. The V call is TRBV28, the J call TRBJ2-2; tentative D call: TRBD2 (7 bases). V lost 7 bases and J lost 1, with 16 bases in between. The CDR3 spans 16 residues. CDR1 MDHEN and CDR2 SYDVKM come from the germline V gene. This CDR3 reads CASTLAGAGNTGELFF. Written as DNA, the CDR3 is TGTGCCAGCACCTTGGCGGGGGCGGGGAACACCGGGGAGCTGTTTTTT.

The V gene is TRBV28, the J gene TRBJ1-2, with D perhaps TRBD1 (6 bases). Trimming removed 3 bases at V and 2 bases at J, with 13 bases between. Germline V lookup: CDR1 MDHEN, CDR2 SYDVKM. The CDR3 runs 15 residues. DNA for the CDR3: TGTGCCAGCAGTTTGACAGGTTCGGGGAACTATGGCTACACCTTC. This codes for CASSLTGSGNYGYTF.

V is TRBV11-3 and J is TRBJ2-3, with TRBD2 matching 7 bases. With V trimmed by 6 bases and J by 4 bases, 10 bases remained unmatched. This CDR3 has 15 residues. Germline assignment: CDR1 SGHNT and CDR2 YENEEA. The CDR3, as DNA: TGTGCCAGCAGTTCCCGGACTAGGGAAGCAGATACGCAGTATTTT. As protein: CASSSRTREADTQYF.

CDR3 amino acids: CASSGDRGKRNSPLHF. The CDR3, as DNA: TGTGCCAGCAGTGGAGACAGGGGAAAAAGGAATTCACCCCTCCACTTT. V and J are TRBV25-1 and TRBJ1-6; 8 positions agree with TRBD1. The J segment lost 7 bases and the V segment lost 4 bases, leaving 9 bases of the junction unmatched. The CDR3 sequence is 16 residues long. The germline CDR1 and CDR2 sequences are MGHDK and SYGVNS. The full variable domain, its missing parts supplied by reference TRBV25-1 and TRBJ1-6, is EADIYQTPRYLVIGTGKKITLECSQTMGHDKMYWYQQDPGMELHLIHYSYGVNSTEKGDLSSESTVSRIRTEHFPLTLESARPSHTSQYLCASSGDRGKRNSPLHFGNGTRLTVT.

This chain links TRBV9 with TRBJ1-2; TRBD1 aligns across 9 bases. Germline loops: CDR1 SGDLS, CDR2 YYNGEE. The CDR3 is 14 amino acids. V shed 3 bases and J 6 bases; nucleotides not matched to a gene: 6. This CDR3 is CASSAPGQGHGYTF. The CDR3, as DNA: TGTGCCAGCAGCGCCCCGGGACAGGGTCATGGCTACACCTTC.

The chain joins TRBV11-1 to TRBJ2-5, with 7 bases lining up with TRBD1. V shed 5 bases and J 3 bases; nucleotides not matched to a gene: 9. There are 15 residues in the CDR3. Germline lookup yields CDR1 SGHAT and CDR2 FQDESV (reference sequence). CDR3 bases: TGTGCCAGCAGCGCGCGGACCGGGACAGAAGAGACCCAGTACTTC. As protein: CASSARTGTEETQYF.

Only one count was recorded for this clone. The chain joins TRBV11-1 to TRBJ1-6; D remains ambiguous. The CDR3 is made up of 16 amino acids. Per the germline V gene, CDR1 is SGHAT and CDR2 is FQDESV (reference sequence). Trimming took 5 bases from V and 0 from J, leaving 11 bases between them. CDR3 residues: CASSPGLHSYNSPLHF. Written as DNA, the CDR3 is TGTGCCAGCAGCCCTGGGCTGCACTCCTATAATTCACCCCTCCACTTT.

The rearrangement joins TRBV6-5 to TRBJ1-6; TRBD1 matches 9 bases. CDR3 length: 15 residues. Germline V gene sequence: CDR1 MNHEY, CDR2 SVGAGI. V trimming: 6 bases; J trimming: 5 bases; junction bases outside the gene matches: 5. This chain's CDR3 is CASRQGAQDNSPLHF. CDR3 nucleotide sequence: TGTGCCAGCAGACAGGGGGCCCAAGATAATTCACCCCTCCACTTT.